This T cell receptor (beta chain) was profiled in a study of T cells in localized non-small cell lung cancer. Comment on this clone: No antigen is known for it.

Study-wide results and limits: Appearing in adjacent lung were a median approximately 50 of the top 100 tumor clones.

Data came from immunoSEQ multiplex PCR; TCRdb stores just in-frame clones and leaves some out. The sample lists around 41,000 clones, 83% occurring once. CDR1 MNHNS and CDR2 SASEGT come from the germline V gene. This CDR3 comprises 13 residues. V dropped 6 bases and J dropped 8; count of bases not matched to a gene: 6. The V gene is TRBV6-1, the J gene TRBJ1-2, with 10 bases fitting TRBD1. This material consisted of PBMCs, taken before any cancer treatment. The receptor's source is a man aged 40 to 69 with stage II lung adenocarcinoma. CDR3 region: CASRVGTGDGYTF. The CDR3 nucleotides read TGTGCCAGCAGGGTAGGGACAGGGGACGGCTACACCTTC.